These T cell receptor beta chains were read from a single sample in a study of control samples from healthy donors and cancer patients. Assay used: immunoSEQ multiplex PCR; TCRdb lists only in-frame clones, some missing. In the table there are tens of thousands of clones, approximately 84% of which are singletons. The specimen was PBMCs. The receptors come from a man in his 70s with lung cancer. CDR3s include the opening cysteine and the closing phenylalanine or tryptophan. A D gene is named only where the DNA matches it firmly. Rows give clone size only sometimes, using once, few, many, or a class for an expanded clone.

D | J | size | length | V | CDR3 | DNA
TRBD1 | TRBJ1-6 | - | 15 | TRBV19 | CASRDRSSYNSPLHF | TGTGCCAGTCGGGACAGGAGCTCCTATAATTCACCCCTCCACTTT
- | TRBJ2-3 | - | 15 | TRBV19 | CASSISAVSTDTQYF | TGTGCCAGTAGTATCTCGGCGGTGAGCACAGATACGCAGTATTTT
TRBD2 | TRBJ2-1 | - | 17 | TRBV11-2 | CASSPGLAGGIYNEQFF | TGTGCCAGCAGCCCTGGACTAGCGGGGGGAATCTACAATGAGCAGTTCTTC
TRBD1 | TRBJ1-5 | - | 16 | TRBV6-6 | CASSPTKTGARQPQHF | TGTGCCAGCAGCCCGACAAAGACAGGGGCACGGCAGCCCCAGCATTTT
- | TRBJ2-7 | - | 12 | TRBV30 | CAWSFPGYEQYF | TGTGCCTGGAGTTTTCCCGGCTACGAGCAGTACTTC
- | TRBJ2-2 | - | 13 | TRBV5-1 | CASSPGGTGELFF | TGCGCCAGCAGCCCCGGGGGCACCGGGGAGCTGTTTTTT
- | TRBJ1-4 | - | 14 | TRBV5-4 | CASSAKDSQGKLFF | TGTGCCAGCAGCGCGAAGGACAGCCAAGGGAAACTGTTTTTT
- | TRBJ1-2 | - | 14 | TRBV5-8 | CASSSGTAGPGYTF | TGTGCCAGCAGCTCCGGGACGGCGGGTCCCGGCTACACCTTC
TRBD2 | TRBJ2-3 | - | 15 | TRBV7-2 | CASSLVGGGTDTQYF | TGTGCCAGCAGCTTAGTCGGGGGGGGCACAGATACGCAGTATTTT
- | TRBJ1-1 | few | 16 | TRBV6-5 | CASSYAWGRADTEAFF | TGTGCCAGCAGTTACGCCTGGGGCCGGGCGGACACTGAAGCTTTCTTT
- | TRBJ1-2 | - | 13 | TRBV6-6 | CASSLTTENGYTF | TGTGCCAGCAGTCTTACGACGGAGAATGGCTACACCTTC
- | TRBJ1-5 | few | 19 | TRBV10-2 | CASSESLGGIGNSNQPQHF | TGCGCCAGCAGTGAGTCTCTAGGGGGGATTGGGAATAGCAATCAGCCCCAGCATTTT
TRBD2 | TRBJ2-1 | - | 13 | TRBV10-3 | CAIGGTSVYEQFF | TGTGCCATCGGCGGGACTAGCGTCTATGAGCAGTTCTTC
- | TRBJ1-4 | - | 13 | TRBV9 | CASSVITNEKLFF | TGTGCCAGCAGCGTAATAACTAATGAAAAACTGTTTTTT
- | TRBJ2-1 | few | 14 | TRBV7-2 | CASSLASRLGEQFF | TGTGCCAGCAGCTTAGCGTCCAGGCTGGGTGAGCAGTTCTTC
- | TRBJ1-5 | - | 14 | TRBV19 | CASSILYSNQPQHF | TGTGCCAGTAGTATTCTATATAGCAATCAGCCCCAGCATTTT
- | TRBJ1-6 | - | 13 | TRBV3-1/TRBV3-2 | CASSLGGQRPLHF | TGTGCCAGCAGCCTGGGGGGACAACGACCCCTCCACTTT
- | TRBJ1-5 | - | 17 | TRBV6-2/TRBV6-3 | CASSYVGADVGNQPQHF | TGTGCCAGCAGTTACGTGGGGGCGGATGTCGGCAATCAGCCCCAGCATTTT